The clone carrying this T cell receptor beta chain was observed once. The antigen remains undetermined. Other DNA sequences in this sample translate to the same CDR3. The sample belongs to a study of shared clonotypes between healthy human individuals. An even split of each subset's genomic DNA across several immunoSEQ plates was performed. This table comes from immunoSEQ multiplex PCR, and its TCRdb copy is limited to in-frame clones, with some not included. This sample has roughly 2.1 million clones; 85% to 95% occur once, and the top ten carry 1.5% to 2%. Study-wide results and caveats: Larger richness was generally estimated for naive than memory subsets. When compared with the clonotypes that were shared by all four sorted-subset donors, the non-shared clonotypes turned out to have lower generation probabilities.

Terminally differentiated effector memory CD45RA+ cells were excluded by CCR7 positive selection of CD45RO-negative cells. Donors comprised healthy HIV-negative adults lacking recent acute infections or vaccinations. The TCR originated in a man aged 18-30 years in good health. Some clones in this sample may be carry-over from other donors' samples. Sequencing was done on a sample of naive CD8+ T cells from PBMCs.

The CDR3 reads CASSIQGWSYEQYF. The DNA of the CDR3 is TGTGCCAGCAGTATCCAGGGGTGGTCCTACGAGCAGTACTTC. The V gene is TRBV28, the J gene TRBJ2-7; perhaps TRBD1 as D (6 bases). CDR1 and CDR2 from the germline V gene are MDHEN and SYDVKM. Between the trimmed V and J ends, which lost 5 bases and 1 base, there was a span of 12 bases. The CDR3 is 14 amino acids.